The clone carrying this T cell receptor (beta chain) was recorded many times. Its antigen is unidentified. One end of the junction varies from germline; a read error may be responsible. This record comes from a study of early T cells in non-severe SARS-CoV-2 infection. Across the study: Alpha and beta chains were unpaired, from unsorted whole-blood bulk RNA. Study-wide findings and caveats: Private and CD4 specificities were missed by VDJdb matching, which favored anti-spike CD8 responses.

Per germline, CDR1 SGHRS and CDR2 YFSETQ. The CDR3 consists of 14 residues. Tagging with unique molecular identifiers was applied to individual cDNA molecules. TCRdb reprocessed the 5' RACE reads with MiXCR, giving one entry per CDR3 protein. The sample includes 70,000 to 80,000 distinct CDR3 sequences, roughly 12% of them seen just once. This TCR came from an adult who was a healthcare worker with PCR-confirmed SARS-CoV-2 infection or an uninfected control (not recorded which). The chain employs TRBV5-1 and TRBJ2-5; 10 bases align to TRBD2. The sequencing here drew on whole blood, taken at baseline. For the CDR3, the DNA is TGTGCCAGCAGCTTAGCGGGGGGTCAAGAGACCCAGTACTTC. Protein sequence: CASSLAGGQETQYF.